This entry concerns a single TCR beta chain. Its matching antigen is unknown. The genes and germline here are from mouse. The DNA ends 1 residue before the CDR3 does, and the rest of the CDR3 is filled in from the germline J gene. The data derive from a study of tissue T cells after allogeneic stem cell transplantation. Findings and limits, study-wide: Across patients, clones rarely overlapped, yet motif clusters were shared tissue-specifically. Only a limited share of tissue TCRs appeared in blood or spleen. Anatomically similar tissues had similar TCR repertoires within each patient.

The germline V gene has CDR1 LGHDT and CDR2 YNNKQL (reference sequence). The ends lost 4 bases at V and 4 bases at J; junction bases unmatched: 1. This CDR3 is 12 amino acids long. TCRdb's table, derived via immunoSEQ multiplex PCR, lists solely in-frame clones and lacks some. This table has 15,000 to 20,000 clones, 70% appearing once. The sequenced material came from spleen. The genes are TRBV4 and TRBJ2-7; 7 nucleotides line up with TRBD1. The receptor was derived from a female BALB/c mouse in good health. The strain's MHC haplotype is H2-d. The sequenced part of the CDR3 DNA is TGTGCCAGCAGCTCCAGGGGGTATGAACAGTAC. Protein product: CASSSRGYEQY. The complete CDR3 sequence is CASSSRGYEQYF.